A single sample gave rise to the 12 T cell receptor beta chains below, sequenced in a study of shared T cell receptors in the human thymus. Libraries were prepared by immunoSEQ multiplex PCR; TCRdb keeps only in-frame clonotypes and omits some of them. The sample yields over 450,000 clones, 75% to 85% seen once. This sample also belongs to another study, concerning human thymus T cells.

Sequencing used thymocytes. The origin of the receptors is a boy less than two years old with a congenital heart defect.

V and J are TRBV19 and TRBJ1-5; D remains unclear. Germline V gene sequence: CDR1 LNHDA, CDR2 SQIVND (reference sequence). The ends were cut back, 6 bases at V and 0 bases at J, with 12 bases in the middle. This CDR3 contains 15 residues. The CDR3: CASRGEVYSNQPQHF. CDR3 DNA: TGTGCCAGTAGGGGAGAAGTATATAGCAATCAGCCCCAGCATTTT.

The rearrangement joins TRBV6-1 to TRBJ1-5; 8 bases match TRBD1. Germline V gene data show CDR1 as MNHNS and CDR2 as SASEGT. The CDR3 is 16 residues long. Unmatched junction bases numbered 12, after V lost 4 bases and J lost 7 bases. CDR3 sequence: CASSANPGQGGQPQHF. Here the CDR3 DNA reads TGTGCCAGCAGTGCCAACCCAGGACAGGGAGGGCAGCCCCAGCATTTT.

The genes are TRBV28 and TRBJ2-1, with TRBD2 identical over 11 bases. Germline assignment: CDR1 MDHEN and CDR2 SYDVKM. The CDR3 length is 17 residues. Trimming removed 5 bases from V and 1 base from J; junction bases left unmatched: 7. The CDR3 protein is CASSHRLAGWSYNEQFF. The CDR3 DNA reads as TGTGCCAGCAGTCACCGACTAGCGGGATGGTCCTACAATGAGCAGTTCTTC.

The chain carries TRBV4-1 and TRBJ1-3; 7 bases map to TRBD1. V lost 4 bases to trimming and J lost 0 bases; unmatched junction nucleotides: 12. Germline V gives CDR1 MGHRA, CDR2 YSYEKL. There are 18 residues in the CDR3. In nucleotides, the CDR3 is TGCGCCAGCAGCCGTATTTCGGGGACAGTGTCCTCTGGAAACACCATATATTTT. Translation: CASSRISGTVSSGNTIYF.

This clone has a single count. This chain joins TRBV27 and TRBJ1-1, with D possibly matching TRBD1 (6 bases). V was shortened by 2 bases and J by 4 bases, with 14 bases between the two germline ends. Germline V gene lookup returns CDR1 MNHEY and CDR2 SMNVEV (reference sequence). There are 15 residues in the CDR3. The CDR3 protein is CASSLTGLVGTEAFF. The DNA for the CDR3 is TGTGCCAGCAGTTTAACAGGGTTGGTGGGCACTGAAGCTTTCTTT.

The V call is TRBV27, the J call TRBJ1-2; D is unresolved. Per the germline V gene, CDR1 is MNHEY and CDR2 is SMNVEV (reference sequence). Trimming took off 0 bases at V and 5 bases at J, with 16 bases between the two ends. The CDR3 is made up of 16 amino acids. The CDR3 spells CASSLSVRSPGYGYTF. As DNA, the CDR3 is TGTGCCAGCAGTTTATCTGTCCGGTCTCCGGGGTATGGCTACACCTTC.

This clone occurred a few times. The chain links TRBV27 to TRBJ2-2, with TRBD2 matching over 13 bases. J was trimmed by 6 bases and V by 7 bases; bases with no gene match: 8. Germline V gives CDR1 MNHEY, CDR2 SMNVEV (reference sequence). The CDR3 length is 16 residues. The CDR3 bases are TGTGCCAGCACCGGGACTAGCGGGATAGCGGCCGGGGAGCTGTTTTTT. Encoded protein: CASTGTSGIAAGELFF.

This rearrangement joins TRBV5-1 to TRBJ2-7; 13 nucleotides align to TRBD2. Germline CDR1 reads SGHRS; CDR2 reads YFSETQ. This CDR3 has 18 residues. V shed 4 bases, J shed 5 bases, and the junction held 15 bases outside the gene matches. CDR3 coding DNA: TGCGCCAGCAGCGAGTACGGCGGACTAGCGGGAGCGAGGAACGAGCAGTACTTC. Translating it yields CASSEYGGLAGARNEQYF.

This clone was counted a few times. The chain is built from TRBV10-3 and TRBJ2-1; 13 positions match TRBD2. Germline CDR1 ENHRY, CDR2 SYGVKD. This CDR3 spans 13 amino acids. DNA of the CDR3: TGTGCTACCGGACTAGCGGGGGACAATGAGCAGTTCTTC. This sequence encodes CATGLAGDNEQFF.

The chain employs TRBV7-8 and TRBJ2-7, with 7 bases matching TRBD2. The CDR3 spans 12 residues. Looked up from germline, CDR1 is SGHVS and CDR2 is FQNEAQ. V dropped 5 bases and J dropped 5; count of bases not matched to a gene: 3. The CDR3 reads CASSPGRDEQYF. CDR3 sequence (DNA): TGTGCCAGCAGCCCGGGGAGGGACGAGCAGTACTTC.

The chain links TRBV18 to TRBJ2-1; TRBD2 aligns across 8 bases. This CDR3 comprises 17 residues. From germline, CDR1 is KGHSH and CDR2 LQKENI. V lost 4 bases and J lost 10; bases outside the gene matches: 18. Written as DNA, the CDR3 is TGTGCCAGCTCACGCCGGGGGCCGGGACTAGAAAGAGGCGAGCAGTTCTTC. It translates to CASSRRGPGLERGEQFF.

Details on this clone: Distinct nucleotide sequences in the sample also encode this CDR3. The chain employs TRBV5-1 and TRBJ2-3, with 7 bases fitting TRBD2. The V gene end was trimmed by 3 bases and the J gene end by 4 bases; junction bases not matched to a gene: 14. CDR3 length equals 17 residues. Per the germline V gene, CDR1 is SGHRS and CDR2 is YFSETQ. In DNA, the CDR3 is TGCGCCAGCAGCTACATGCCTCAACCCCGGGGGGCAGATACGCAGTATTTT. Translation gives CASSYMPQPRGADTQYF.